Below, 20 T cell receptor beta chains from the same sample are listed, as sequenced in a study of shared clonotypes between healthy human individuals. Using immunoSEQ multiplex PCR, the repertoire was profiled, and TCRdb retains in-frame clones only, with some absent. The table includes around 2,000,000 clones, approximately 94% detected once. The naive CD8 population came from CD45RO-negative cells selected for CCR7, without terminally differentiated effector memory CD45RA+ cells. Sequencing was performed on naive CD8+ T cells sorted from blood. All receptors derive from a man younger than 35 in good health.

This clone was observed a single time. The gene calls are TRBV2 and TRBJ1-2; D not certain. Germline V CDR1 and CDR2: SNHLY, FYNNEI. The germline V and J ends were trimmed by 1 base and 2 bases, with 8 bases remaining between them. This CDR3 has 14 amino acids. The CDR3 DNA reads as TGTGCCAGCAGTGAAGACGAAGACAACTATGGCTACACCTTC. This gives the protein CASSEDEDNYGYTF.

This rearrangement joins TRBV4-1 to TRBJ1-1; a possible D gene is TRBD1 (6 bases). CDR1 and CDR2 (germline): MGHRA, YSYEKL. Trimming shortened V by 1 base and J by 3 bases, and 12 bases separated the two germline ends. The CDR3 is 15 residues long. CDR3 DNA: TGCGCCAGCAGCCAAGGTACAGGGTGGTACACTGAAGCTTTCTTT. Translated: CASSQGTGWYTEAFF.

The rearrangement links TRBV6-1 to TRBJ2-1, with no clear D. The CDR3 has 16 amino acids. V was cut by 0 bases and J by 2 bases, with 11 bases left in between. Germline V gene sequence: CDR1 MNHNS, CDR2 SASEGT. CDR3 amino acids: CASSEAPMPPYNEQFF. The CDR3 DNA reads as TGTGCCAGCAGTGAAGCGCCGATGCCCCCCTACAATGAGCAGTTCTTC.

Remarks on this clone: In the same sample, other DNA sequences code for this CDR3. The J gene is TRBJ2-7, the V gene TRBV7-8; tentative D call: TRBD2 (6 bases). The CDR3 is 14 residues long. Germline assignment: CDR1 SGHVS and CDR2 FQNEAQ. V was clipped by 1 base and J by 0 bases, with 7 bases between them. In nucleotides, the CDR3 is TGTGCCAGCAGCTTAGTCGGGAGCTCCTACGAGCAGTACTTC. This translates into CASSLVGSSYEQYF.

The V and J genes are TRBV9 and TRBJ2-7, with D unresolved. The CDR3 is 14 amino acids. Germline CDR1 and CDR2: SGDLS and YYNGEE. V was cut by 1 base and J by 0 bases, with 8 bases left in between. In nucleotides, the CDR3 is TGTGCCAGCAGCGTAATGGTTAGCTCCTACGAGCAGTACTTC. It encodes CASSVMVSSYEQYF.

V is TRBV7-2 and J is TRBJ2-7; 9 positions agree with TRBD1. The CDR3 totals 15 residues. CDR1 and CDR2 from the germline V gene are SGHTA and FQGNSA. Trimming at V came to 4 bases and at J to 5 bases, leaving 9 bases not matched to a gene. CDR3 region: CASSWTTGGSNEQYF. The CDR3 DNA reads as TGTGCCAGCAGCTGGACGACAGGGGGATCCAACGAGCAGTACTTC.

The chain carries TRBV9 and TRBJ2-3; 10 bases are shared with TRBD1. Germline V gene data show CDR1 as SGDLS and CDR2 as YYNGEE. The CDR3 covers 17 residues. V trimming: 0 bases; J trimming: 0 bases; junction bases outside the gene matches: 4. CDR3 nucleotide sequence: TGTGCCAGCAGCGTAGCCCGACAGGGGGCTAGCACAGATACGCAGTATTTT. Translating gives CASSVARQGASTDTQYF.

The CDR3 protein is CASSEYPYTEAFF. CDR3 DNA sequence: TGTGCCAGCAGTGAATACCCATACACTGAAGCTTTCTTT. The chain links TRBV2 to TRBJ1-1, with D hard to call. Trimming removed 2 bases at V and 3 bases at J, with 7 bases between. The germline V gene has CDR1 SNHLY and CDR2 FYNNEI. The CDR3 length is 13 residues.

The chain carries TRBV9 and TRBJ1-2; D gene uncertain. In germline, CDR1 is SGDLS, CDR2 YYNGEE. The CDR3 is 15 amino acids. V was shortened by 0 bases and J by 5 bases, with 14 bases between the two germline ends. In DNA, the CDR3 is TGTGCCAGCAGCGTAGGACCGGGAATAGAATATGGCTACACCTTC. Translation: CASSVGPGIEYGYTF.

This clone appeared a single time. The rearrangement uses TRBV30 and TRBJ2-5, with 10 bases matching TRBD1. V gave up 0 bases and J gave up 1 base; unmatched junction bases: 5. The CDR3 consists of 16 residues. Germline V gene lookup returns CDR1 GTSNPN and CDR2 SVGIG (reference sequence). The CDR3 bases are TGTGCCTGGAGTGTTTCTGGGGACAGGGGCCAAGAGACCCAGTACTTC. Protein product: CAWSVSGDRGQETQYF. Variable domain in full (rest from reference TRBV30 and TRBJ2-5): SQTIHQWPATLVQPVGSPLSLECTVEGTSNPNLYWYRQAAGRGLQLLFYSVGIGQISSEVPQNLSASRPQDRQFILSSKKLLLSDSGFYLCAWSVSGDRGQETQYFGPGTRLLVL.

The CDR3 spells CAISELVQDYGYTF. CDR3 nucleotides: TGTGCCATCAGTGAGTTGGTTCAGGACTATGGCTACACCTTC. The chain employs TRBV10-3 and TRBJ1-2, with no clear D. Deletions cut 1 base from V and 3 bases from J, with 9 bases between. Germline V gene sequence: CDR1 ENHRY, CDR2 SYGVKD. There are 14 residues in the CDR3.

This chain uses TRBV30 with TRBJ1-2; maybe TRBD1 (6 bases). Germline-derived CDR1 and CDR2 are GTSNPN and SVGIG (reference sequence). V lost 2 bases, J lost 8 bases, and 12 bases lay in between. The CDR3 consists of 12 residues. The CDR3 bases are TGTGCCTGGAGTCCACAGGGAGTCGGCTACACCTTC. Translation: CAWSPQGVGYTF.

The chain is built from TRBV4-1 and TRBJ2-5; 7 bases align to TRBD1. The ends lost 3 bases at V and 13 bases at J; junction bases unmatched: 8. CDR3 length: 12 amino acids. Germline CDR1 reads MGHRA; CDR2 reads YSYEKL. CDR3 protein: CASSQVGQAMYF. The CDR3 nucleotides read TGCGCCAGCAGCCAGGTCGGACAGGCTATGTACTTC.

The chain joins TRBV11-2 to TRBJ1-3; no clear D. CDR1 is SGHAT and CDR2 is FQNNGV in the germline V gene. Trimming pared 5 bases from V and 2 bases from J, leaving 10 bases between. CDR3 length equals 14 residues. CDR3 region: CASSPSGTGNTIYF. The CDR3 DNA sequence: TGTGCCAGCAGCCCATCGGGGACTGGAAACACCATATATTTT.

The CDR3 protein is CASSPYPGADTQYF. CDR3 DNA sequence: TGTGCCAGCAGCCCCTACCCCGGGGCAGATACGCAGTATTTT. V and J are TRBV9 and TRBJ2-3, with a possible D match to TRBD2 (5 bases). CDR3 size: 14 residues. V lost 4 bases, J lost 4 bases, and 13 bases lay in between. Germline-derived CDR1 and CDR2 are SGDLS and YYNGEE.

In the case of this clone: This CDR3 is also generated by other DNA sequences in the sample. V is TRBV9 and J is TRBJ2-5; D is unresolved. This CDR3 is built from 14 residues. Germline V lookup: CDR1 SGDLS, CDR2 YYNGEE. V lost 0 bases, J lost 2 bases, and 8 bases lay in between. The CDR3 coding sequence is TGTGCCAGCAGCGTAGGACCGGATCAAGAGACCCAGTACTTC. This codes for CASSVGPDQETQYF.

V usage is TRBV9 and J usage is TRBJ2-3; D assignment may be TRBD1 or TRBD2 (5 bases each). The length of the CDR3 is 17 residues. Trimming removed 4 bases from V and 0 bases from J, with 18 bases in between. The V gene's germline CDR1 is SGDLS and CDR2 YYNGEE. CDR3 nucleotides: TGTGCCAGCAGCTCCCGGTGGGGGACCACTAGCACAGATACGCAGTATTTT. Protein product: CASSSRWGTTSTDTQYF.

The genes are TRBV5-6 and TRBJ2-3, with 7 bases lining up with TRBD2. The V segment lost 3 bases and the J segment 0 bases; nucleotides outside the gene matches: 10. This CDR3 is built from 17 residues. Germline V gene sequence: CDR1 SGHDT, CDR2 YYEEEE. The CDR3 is CASSSLSGTTSTDTQYF. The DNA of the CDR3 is TGTGCCAGCAGCTCACTGTCCGGGACTACTAGCACAGATACGCAGTATTTT.

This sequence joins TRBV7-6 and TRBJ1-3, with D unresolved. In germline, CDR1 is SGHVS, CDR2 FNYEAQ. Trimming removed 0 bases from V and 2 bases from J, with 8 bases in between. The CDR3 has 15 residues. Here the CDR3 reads CASSLAAGAGNTIYF. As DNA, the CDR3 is TGTGCCAGCAGCTTAGCGGCCGGGGCTGGAAACACCATATATTTT.

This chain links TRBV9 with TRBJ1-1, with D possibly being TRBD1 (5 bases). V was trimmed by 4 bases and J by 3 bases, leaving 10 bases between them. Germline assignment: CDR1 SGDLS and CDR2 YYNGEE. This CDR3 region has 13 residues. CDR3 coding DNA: TGTGCCAGCAGCCTGGGGGATCACACTGAAGCTTTCTTT. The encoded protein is CASSLGDHTEAFF.